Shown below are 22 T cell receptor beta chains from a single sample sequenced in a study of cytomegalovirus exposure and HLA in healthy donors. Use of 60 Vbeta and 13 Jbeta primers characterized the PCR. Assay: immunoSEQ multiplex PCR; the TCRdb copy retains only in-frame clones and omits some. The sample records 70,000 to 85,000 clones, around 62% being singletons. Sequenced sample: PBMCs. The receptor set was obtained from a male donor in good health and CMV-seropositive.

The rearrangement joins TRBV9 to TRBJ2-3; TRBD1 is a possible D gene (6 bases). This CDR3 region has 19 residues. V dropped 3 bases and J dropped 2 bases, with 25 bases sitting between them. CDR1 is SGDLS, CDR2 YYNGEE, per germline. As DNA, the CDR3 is TGTGCCAGCAGCGGCTCAAACGTACAGGGTGTTCCCCACACAGATACGCAGTATTTT. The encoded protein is CASSGSNVQGVPHTDTQYF.

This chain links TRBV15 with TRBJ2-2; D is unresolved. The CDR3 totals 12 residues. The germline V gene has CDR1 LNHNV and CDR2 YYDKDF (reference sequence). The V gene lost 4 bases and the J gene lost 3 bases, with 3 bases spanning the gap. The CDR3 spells CATSTYTGELFF. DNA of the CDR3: TGTGCCACCAGCACCTACACCGGGGAGCTGTTTTTT. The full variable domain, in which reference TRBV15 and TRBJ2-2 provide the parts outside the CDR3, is DAMVIQNPRYQVTQFGKPVTLSCSQTLNHNVMYWYQQKSSQAPKLLFHYYDKDFNNEADTPDNFQSRRPNTSFCFLDIRSPGLGDTAMYLCATSTYTGELFFGEGSRLTVL.

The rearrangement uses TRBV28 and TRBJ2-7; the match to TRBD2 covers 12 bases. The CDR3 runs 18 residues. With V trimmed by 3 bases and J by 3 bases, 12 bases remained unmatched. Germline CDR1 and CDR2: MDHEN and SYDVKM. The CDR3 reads CASSFPPDRLAGVYEQYF. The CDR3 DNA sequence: TGTGCCAGCAGTTTTCCCCCTGATAGACTAGCGGGAGTCTACGAGCAGTACTTC.

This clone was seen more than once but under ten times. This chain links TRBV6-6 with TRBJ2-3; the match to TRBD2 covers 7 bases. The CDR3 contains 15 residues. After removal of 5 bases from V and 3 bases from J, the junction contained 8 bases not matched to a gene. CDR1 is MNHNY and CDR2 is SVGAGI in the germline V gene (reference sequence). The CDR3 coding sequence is TGTGCCAGCAGTACAGCGGGATCAGGGACAGATACGCAGTATTTT. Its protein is CASSTAGSGTDTQYF.

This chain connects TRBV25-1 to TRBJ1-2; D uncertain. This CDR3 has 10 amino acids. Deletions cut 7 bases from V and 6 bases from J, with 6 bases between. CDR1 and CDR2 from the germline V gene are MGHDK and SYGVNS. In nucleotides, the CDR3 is TGTGCCAGCATGCTAGATGGCTACACCTTC. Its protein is CASMLDGYTF.

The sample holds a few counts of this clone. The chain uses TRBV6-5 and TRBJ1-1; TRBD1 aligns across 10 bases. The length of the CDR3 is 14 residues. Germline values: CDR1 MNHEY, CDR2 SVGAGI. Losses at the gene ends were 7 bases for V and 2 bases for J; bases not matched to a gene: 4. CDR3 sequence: CASIRTGGNTEAFF. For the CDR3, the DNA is TGTGCCAGCATTCGGACAGGGGGAAACACTGAAGCTTTCTTT.

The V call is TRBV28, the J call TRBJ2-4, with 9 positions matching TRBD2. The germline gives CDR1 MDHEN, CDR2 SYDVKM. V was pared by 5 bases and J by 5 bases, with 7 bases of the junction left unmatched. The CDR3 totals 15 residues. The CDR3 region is CASSAGGDRENIQYF. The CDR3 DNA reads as TGTGCCAGCAGTGCGGGGGGGGATAGGGAAAACATTCAGTACTTC.

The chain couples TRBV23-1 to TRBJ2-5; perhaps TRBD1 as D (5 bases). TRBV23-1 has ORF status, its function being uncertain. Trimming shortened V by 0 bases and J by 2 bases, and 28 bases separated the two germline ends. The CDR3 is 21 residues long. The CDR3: CASSQSGQGPILLLPQETQYF. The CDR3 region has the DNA TGCGCCAGCAGTCAATCCGGCCAGGGCCCTATCTTATTATTACCTCAAGAGACCCAGTACTTC.

CDR3 DNA: TGTGCCAGCAGCATGACAGGGTCTGGAAACACCATATATTTT. Translated, it gives CASSMTGSGNTIYF. V is TRBV11-2 and J is TRBJ1-3, with TRBD1 matching 7 bases. The CDR3 spans 14 residues. Germline V gene lookup returns CDR1 SGHAT and CDR2 FQNNGV. J was trimmed by 1 base and V by 5 bases; bases with no gene match: 2.

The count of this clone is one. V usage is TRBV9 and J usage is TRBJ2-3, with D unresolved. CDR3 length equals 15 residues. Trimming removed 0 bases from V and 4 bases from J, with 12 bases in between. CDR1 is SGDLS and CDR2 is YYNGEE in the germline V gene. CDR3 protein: CASSVGPTESDTQYF. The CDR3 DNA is TGTGCCAGCAGCGTAGGGCCGACGGAGTCAGATACGCAGTATTTT. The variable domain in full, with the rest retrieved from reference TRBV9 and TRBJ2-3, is DSGVTQTPKHLITATGQRVTLRCSPRSGDLSVYWYQQSLDQGLQFLIQYYNGEERAKGNILERFSAQQFPDLHSELNLSSLELGDSALYFCASSVGPTESDTQYFGPGTRLTVL.

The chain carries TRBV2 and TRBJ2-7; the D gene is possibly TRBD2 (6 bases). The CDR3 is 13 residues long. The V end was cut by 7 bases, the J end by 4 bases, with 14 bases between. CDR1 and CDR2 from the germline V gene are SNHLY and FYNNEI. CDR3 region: CASTNDSGYEQYF. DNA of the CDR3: TGTGCCAGCACTAACGACAGCGGGTACGAGCAGTACTTC.

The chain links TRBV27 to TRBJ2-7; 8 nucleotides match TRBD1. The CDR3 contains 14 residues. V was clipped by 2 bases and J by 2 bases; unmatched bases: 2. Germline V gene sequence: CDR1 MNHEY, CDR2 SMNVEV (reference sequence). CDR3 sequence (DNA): TGTGCCAGCAGTTTAGGGACAGGTCCCTACGAGCAGTACTTC. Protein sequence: CASSLGTGPYEQYF.

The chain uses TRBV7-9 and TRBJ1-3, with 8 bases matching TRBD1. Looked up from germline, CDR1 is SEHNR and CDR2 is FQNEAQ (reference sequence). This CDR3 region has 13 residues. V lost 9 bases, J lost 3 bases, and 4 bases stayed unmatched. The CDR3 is CASKTGVGNTIYF. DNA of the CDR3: TGTGCCAGTAAGACAGGGGTTGGAAACACCATATATTTT.

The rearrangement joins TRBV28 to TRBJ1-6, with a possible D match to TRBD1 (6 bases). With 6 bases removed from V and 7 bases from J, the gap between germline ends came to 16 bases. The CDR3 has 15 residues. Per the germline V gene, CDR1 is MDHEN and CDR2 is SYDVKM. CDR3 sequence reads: CASRRSTGKNSPLHF. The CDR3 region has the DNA TGTGCCAGCAGAAGGAGTACAGGGAAAAATTCACCCCTCCACTTT.

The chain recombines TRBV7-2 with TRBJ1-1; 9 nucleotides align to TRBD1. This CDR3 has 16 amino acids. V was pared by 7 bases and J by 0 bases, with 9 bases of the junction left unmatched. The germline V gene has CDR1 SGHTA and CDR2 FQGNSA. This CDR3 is CASTRQGGTLNTEAFF. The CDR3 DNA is TGTGCCAGCACCAGACAGGGGGGAACCCTGAACACTGAAGCTTTCTTT.

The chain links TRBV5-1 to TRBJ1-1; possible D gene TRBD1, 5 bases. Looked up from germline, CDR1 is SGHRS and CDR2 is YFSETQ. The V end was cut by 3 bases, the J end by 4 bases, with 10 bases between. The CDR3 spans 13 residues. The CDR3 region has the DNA TGCGCCAGCAGCTCCCCAGGGATCACTGAAGCTTTCTTT. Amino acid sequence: CASSSPGITEAFF.

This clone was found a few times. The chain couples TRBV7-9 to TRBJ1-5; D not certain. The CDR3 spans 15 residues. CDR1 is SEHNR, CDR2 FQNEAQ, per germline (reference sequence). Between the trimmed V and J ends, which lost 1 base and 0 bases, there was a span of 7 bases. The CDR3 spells CASSLGENSNQPQHF. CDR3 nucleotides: TGTGCCAGCAGCTTAGGGGAGAATAGCAATCAGCCCCAGCATTTT.

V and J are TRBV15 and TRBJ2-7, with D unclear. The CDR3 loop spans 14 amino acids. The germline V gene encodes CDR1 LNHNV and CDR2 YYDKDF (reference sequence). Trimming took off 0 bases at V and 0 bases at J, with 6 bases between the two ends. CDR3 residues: CATSRDPPSYEQYF. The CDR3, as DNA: TGTGCCACCAGCAGAGATCCTCCCTCCTACGAGCAGTACTTC.

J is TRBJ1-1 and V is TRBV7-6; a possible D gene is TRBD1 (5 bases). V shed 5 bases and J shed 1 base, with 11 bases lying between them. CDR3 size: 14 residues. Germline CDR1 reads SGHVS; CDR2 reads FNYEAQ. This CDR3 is CASSPGDRNTEAFF. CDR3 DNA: TGTGCCAGCAGCCCGGGCGACAGGAACACTGAAGCTTTCTTT. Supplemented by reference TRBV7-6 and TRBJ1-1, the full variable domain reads GAGVSQSPRYKVTKRGQDVALRCDPISGHVSLYWYRQALGQGPEFLTYFNYEAQQDKSGLPNDRFSAERPEGSISTLTIQRTEQRDSAMYRCASSPGDRNTEAFFGQGTRLTVV.

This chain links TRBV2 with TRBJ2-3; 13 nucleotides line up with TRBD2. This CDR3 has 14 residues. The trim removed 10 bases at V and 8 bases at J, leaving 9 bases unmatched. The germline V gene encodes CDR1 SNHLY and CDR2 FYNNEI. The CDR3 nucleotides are TGTGCCACCGCGCCGGGACTAGCGGGAACTACGCAGTATTTT. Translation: CATAPGLAGTTQYF.

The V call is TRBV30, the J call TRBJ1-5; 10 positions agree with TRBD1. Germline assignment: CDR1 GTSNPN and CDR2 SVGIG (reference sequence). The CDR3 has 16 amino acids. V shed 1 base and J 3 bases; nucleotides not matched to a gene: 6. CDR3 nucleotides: TGTGCCTGGAGTGCTTCGACAGGGGGCCTCAATCAGCCCCAGCATTTT. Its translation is CAWSASTGGLNQPQHF.

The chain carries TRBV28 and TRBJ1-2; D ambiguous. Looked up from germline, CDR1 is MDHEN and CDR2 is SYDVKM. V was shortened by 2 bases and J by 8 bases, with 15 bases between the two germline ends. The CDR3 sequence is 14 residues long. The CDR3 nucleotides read TGTGCCAGCAGTTTAGGCCAGGCTACGAGAGGCTACACCTTC. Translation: CASSLGQATRGYTF.